The 19 T cell receptor beta chains given below trace back to one sample, sequenced in a study of blood T cell repertoires in COVID-19. Produced via immunoSEQ multiplex PCR; TCRdb's table is partial and in-frame only. The repertoire holds 95,000 to 150,000 clones, with 70% to 90% as singletons. Sequenced sample: peripheral blood. Receptors were obtained from a man aged 40-49 years with acute or convalescent COVID-19.

This sequence joins TRBV7-3 and TRBJ1-1; D is possibly TRBD1 (5 bases). The V gene lost 6 bases and the J gene lost 4 bases, with 12 bases spanning the gap. Germline CDR1 is SGHTA and CDR2 is FQGTGA. This CDR3 is 13 amino acids long. The CDR3 region is CASRQGTGTEAFF. The CDR3, as DNA: TGTGCCAGCAGGCAGGGAACGGGCACTGAAGCTTTCTTT.

This chain uses TRBV7-6 with TRBJ2-3; perhaps TRBD2 as D (6 bases). The CDR3 is 16 amino acids. In germline, CDR1 is SGHVS, CDR2 FNYEAQ. The V gene lost 3 bases and the J gene lost 4 bases, with 17 bases spanning the gap. The CDR3 sequence: CASSLIRERGPDTQYF. The CDR3 DNA sequence: TGTGCCAGCAGCTTGATCCGGGAGAGAGGGCCAGATACGCAGTATTTT.

The chain couples TRBV27 to TRBJ1-4; 7 bases agree with TRBD1. The germline V gene encodes CDR1 MNHEY and CDR2 SMNVEV (reference sequence). Losses at the gene ends were 4 bases for V and 8 bases for J; bases not matched to a gene: 13. The CDR3 loop spans 16 amino acids. This chain's CDR3 is CASSSWHTGEVEKLFF. The CDR3 bases are TGTGCCAGCAGTTCATGGCATACAGGGGAGGTAGAAAAACTGTTTTTT.

CDR3 loop: CAWSHPRNEKLFF. Here the CDR3 DNA reads TGTGCCTGGTCCCATCCGAGAAACGAAAAACTGTTTTTT. The chain recombines TRBV30 with TRBJ1-4; D is uncertain. V lost 5 bases to trimming and J lost 8 bases, with 15 bases between them. Germline V gene sequence: CDR1 GTSNPN, CDR2 SVGIG (reference sequence). The CDR3 contains 13 residues.

This chain joins TRBV6-4 and TRBJ2-3; 8 bases fit TRBD1. Germline values: CDR1 MRHNA, CDR2 SNTAGT. V dropped 3 bases and J dropped 0; count of bases not matched to a gene: 5. The CDR3 length is 16 residues. The CDR3: CASSDQGAMSTDTQYF. In DNA, the CDR3 is TGTGCCAGCAGTGATCAGGGGGCCATGAGCACAGATACGCAGTATTTT.

V gene TRBV11-2 combines with J gene TRBJ2-2; 7 positions agree with TRBD1. The CDR3 has 15 amino acids. V dropped 5 bases and J dropped 4; count of bases not matched to a gene: 7. The germline CDR1 and CDR2 sequences are SGHAT and FQNNGV. The DNA of the CDR3 is TGTGCCAGCAGCCCGACAGGGCTGATCACCGGGGAGCTGTTTTTT. Translating it yields CASSPTGLITGELFF.

CDR3: CASSLGAVGTYEQYF. The CDR3 region has the DNA TGTGCCAGCAGCTTGGGAGCGGTGGGTACCTACGAGCAGTACTTC. This chain connects TRBV5-4 to TRBJ2-7, with D perhaps TRBD2 (5 bases). The V gene's germline CDR1 is SGHNT and CDR2 YYREEE (reference sequence). CDR3 size: 15 residues. V was clipped by 0 bases and J by 2 bases, with 12 bases between them.

This chain joins TRBV7-9 and TRBJ1-6; the D gene is possibly TRBD1 (6 bases). From germline, CDR1 is SEHNR and CDR2 FQNEAQ (reference sequence). This CDR3 has 18 amino acids. V was shortened by 5 bases and J by 0 bases, with 17 bases between the two germline ends. CDR3 residues: CASSREGRGSSYNSPLHF. DNA of the CDR3: TGTGCCAGCAGCCGAGAGGGCAGGGGTAGCTCCTATAATTCACCCCTCCACTTT.

This clone came up once. The CDR3 is CASRDTGTEGYGYTF. CDR3 coding DNA: TGTGCCAGCAGAGATACAGGGACAGAAGGGTATGGCTACACCTTC. The chain carries TRBV6-6 and TRBJ1-2; TRBD1 aligns across 7 bases. This CDR3 comprises 15 residues. Germline values: CDR1 MNHNY, CDR2 SVGAGI (reference sequence). Unmatched junction bases numbered 12, after V lost 6 bases and J lost 5 bases.

CDR3: CASSAGLAGTNEQFF. CDR3 DNA sequence: TGTGCCAGCAGCGCCGGACTAGCGGGCACCAATGAGCAGTTCTTC. The chain carries TRBV5-4 and TRBJ2-1; 11 bases are shared with TRBD2. V shed 4 bases, J shed 6 bases, and the junction held 6 bases outside the gene matches. The CDR3 spans 15 residues. Germline V lookup: CDR1 SGHNT, CDR2 YYREEE (reference sequence). Variable domain in full (rest from reference TRBV5-4 and TRBJ2-1): ETGVTQSPTHLIKTRGQQVTLRCSSQSGHNTVSWYQQALGQGPQFIFQYYREEENGRGNFPPRFSGLQFPNYSSELNVNALELDDSALYLCASSAGLAGTNEQFFGPGTRLTVL.

The CDR3 loop reads CASSPKQGQGNSPLHF. The CDR3 DNA sequence: TGTGCCAGCAGCCCCAAACAAGGACAGGGAAATTCACCCCTCCACTTT. This chain connects TRBV7-2 to TRBJ1-6; 8 bases are shared with TRBD1. With V trimmed by 5 bases and J by 7 bases, 10 bases remained unmatched. Germline loops: CDR1 SGHTA, CDR2 FQGNSA. The CDR3 is 16 residues long.

There are a few counts of this clone. The rearrangement links TRBV7-2 to TRBJ2-7; D is unclear. CDR1 and CDR2 from the germline V gene are SGHTA and FQGNSA. The CDR3 is made up of 17 amino acids. The germline V and J ends were trimmed by 2 bases and 0 bases, with 17 bases remaining between them. CDR3 protein: CASSLTFSQSSSYEQYF. CDR3 nucleotides: TGTGCCAGCAGCTTAACTTTTTCTCAGTCTAGCTCCTACGAGCAGTACTTC.

The gene calls are TRBV10-2 and TRBJ1-1; D possibly corresponds to TRBD1 (5 bases). V was trimmed by 0 bases and J by 1 base, leaving 6 bases between them. Looked up from germline, CDR1 is WSHSY and CDR2 is SAAADI. The CDR3 totals 14 residues. The CDR3: CASSESGGNTEAFF. The CDR3 bases are TGCGCCAGCAGTGAGTCGGGGGGGAACACTGAAGCTTTCTTT.

V and J are TRBV18 and TRBJ2-7; 7 bases fit TRBD1. V lost 3 bases, J lost 2 bases, and 10 bases stayed unmatched. Germline CDR1 reads KGHSH; CDR2 reads LQKENI. This CDR3 is built from 16 residues. CDR3 sequence (DNA): TGTGCCAGCTCACCCCCAAGGACAGGAATGACCTACGAGCAGTACTTC. Residues: CASSPPRTGMTYEQYF.

This chain joins TRBV5-4 and TRBJ2-7; weak D call: TRBD1 (5 bases). This CDR3 spans 13 amino acids. Germline V CDR1 and CDR2: SGHNT, YYREEE (reference sequence). Trimming cost V 1 base and J 4 bases, with 9 bases left between them. The CDR3 spells CASSLITGYEQYF. As DNA, the CDR3 is TGTGCCAGCAGCTTGATCACAGGTTACGAGCAGTACTTC.

The V and J genes are TRBV6-2 or TRBV6-3 and TRBJ2-1; D is unclear. The germline V and J ends were trimmed by 0 bases and 0 bases, with 12 bases remaining between them. There are 17 residues in the CDR3. Germline values: CDR1 MNHEY, CDR2 SVGEGT. CDR3 DNA sequence: TGTGCCAGCAGTTACTCGACGGCAGGTAGCTCCTACAATGAGCAGTTCTTC. Protein: CASSYSTAGSSYNEQFF.

The V and J genes are TRBV12-3 or TRBV12-4 and TRBJ1-4; TRBD1 agrees at 7 bases. V lost 8 bases to trimming and J lost 4 bases; unmatched junction nucleotides: 4. The length of the CDR3 is 13 residues. As DNA, the CDR3 is TGTGCCAGCTCGACAGGGATTAATGAAAAACTGTTTTTT. Translation gives CASSTGINEKLFF.

This clone was seen a single time. The chain couples TRBV24-1 to TRBJ2-1, with TRBD2 identical over 9 bases. Germline V lookup: CDR1 KGHDR, CDR2 SFDVKD. Trimming removed 6 bases from V and 8 bases from J; junction bases left unmatched: 13. The CDR3 length is 16 residues. CDR3 bases: TGTGCCACCAGTTCAACGGGTGCTAGCGGGATCTATGAGCAGTTCTTC. It is translated as CATSSTGASGIYEQFF.

V is TRBV3-1 (or the pseudogene TRBV3-2) and J is TRBJ2-5, with D tentatively TRBD1 (5 bases). Germline assignment: CDR1 LGHDT and CDR2 YNNKEL (reference sequence). V was trimmed by 4 bases and J by 1 base, leaving 16 bases between them. This CDR3 contains 16 residues. CDR3 sequence (DNA): TGTGCCAGCAGCCGACGAAGGTGGGGCAGCCAAGAGACCCAGTACTTC. Amino acids: CASSRRRWGSQETQYF.